This T cell receptor beta chain was captured in a study of blood T cell repertoires in COVID-19. Study details: Sources were T cells, B-cell-depleted T cells, or PBMCs; the material itself was cDNA or gDNA.

The assay was immunoSEQ multiplex PCR, and TCRdb's table has in-frame clones only and misses some. Here the sample spans approximately 290,000 clones, about nine tenths being singletons. The V and J ends lost 4 bases and 0 bases, in that order; junction bases with no gene match: 6. The germline V gene encodes CDR1 SGHRS and CDR2 YFSETQ. The CDR3 runs to 16 residues. V usage is TRBV5-1 and J usage is TRBJ2-3; 9 bases agree with TRBD2. Sequencing was done on a sample of peripheral blood. The receptor was isolated from a man aged 18 to 35 with active or convalescent COVID-19. This chain's CDR3 is CASSPGLAQSTDTQYF. The DNA of the CDR3 is TGCGCCAGCAGCCCAGGACTAGCGCAAAGCACAGATACGCAGTATTTT.